What follows is one TCR beta chain and its context. The sample originates from a study of blood T cell repertoires in COVID-19. Study context: Acute-phase and convalescent COVID-19 samples originated in the United States, Italy and Spain.

Generated by immunoSEQ multiplex PCR, the TCRdb table keeps only in-frame clones and is missing some. This table has under 65,000 clones, 70% to 90% appearing once. Sequenced input: peripheral blood. This TCR was recovered from a man aged 60-69 years with acute or convalescent COVID-19.

CDR3 protein: CASSGTGGGYTF. The CDR3 DNA reads as TGTGCCAGCAGCGGTACTGGGGGCGGCTACACCTTC. V is TRBV9 and J is TRBJ1-2; possibly TRBD1 for D (6 bases). The CDR3 sequence is 12 residues long. Trimming stripped 3 bases from V and 8 bases from J, with 11 bases between. Germline V gene lookup returns CDR1 SGDLS and CDR2 YYNGEE.